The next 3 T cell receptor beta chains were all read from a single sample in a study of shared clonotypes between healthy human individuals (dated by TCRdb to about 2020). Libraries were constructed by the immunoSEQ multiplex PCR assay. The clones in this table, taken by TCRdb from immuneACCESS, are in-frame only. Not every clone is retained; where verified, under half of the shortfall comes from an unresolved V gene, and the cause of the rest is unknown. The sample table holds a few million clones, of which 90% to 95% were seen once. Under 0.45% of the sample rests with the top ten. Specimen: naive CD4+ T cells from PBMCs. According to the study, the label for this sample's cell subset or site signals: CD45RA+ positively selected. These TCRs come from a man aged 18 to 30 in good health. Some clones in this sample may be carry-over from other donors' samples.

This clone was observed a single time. The CDR3 DNA follows: TGTGCCAGCAGCCCGGAACGTGAAGTACTAGACTACAATGAGCAGTTCTTC. Residues: CASSPEREVLDYNEQFF. This rearrangement joins TRBV7-9 to TRBJ2-1; the D gene is possibly TRBD2 (5 bases). CDR3 length: 17 amino acids. The V gene lost 5 bases and the J gene lost 3 bases, with 20 bases spanning the gap. CDR1 is SEHNR, CDR2 FQNEAQ, per germline (reference sequence).

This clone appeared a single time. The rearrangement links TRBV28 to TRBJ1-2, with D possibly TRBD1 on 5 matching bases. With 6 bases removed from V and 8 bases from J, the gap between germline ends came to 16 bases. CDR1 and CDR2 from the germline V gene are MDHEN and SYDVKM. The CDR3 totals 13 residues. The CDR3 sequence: CASRLGRAYGYTF. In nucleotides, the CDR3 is TGTGCCAGCAGATTGGGACGGGCTTACGGCTACACCTTC.

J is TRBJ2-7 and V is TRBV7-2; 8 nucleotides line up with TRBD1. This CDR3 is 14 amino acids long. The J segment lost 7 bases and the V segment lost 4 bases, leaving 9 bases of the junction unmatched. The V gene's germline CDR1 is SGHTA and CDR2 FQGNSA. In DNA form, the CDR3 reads TGTGCCAGCAGCTCTCGGACAGGGCTCTTAGAGCAGTACTTC. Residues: CASSSRTGLLEQYF.